The 30 T cell receptor beta chains presented below share a single source sample, sequenced in a study of shared clonotypes between healthy human individuals. The protocol was immunoSEQ multiplex PCR, while the TCRdb copy is restricted to in-frame clones and leaves out a portion. The sample carries just over 2,000,000 clones, about 95% recorded once. The sequenced material came from naive CD4+ T cells sorted from blood. Subset indicated: CD45RA+ positively selected. Source of these receptors: a man aged 18 to 30 in good health.

This sequence joins TRBV29-1 and TRBJ2-1, with TRBD2 matching 12 bases. J gave up 10 bases and V 3 bases, and 4 bases lay outside the gene matches. Germline V gene sequence: CDR1 SQVTM, CDR2 ANQGSEA. This CDR3 is built from 13 residues. The CDR3 sequence: CSVDLAGGYEQFF. The CDR3 nucleotides are TGCAGCGTTGATCTAGCGGGAGGGTACGAGCAGTTCTTC.

The chain combines TRBV30 with TRBJ2-7; 9 bases match TRBD1. Germline CDR1 and CDR2: GTSNPN and SVGIG (reference sequence). The CDR3 has 15 residues. Trimming took 2 bases from V and 2 from J; bases not matched to a gene: 7. CDR3 bases: TGTGCCTGGAGTCTTTCCGGGACAGGGCCCTACGAGCAGTACTTC. It specifies CAWSLSGTGPYEQYF. Based on the CDR3 plus reference TRBV30 and TRBJ2-7, the full variable domain is SQTIHQWPATLVQPVGSPLSLECTVEGTSNPNLYWYRQAAGRGLQLLFYSVGIGQISSEVPQNLSASRPQDRQFILSSKKLLLSDSGFYLCAWSLSGTGPYEQYFGPGTRLTVT.

This sequence joins TRBV28 and TRBJ2-6; 9 bases line up with TRBD1. This CDR3 is built from 18 residues. CDR1 is MDHEN and CDR2 is SYDVKM in the germline V gene. Losses at the gene ends were 5 bases for V and 0 bases for J; bases not matched to a gene: 8. The CDR3 bases are TGTGCCAGCAGTCCGGGGACAGGGTTAACCTCTGGGGCCAACGTCCTGACTTTC. Translating it yields CASSPGTGLTSGANVLTF.

The chain has TRBV27 and TRBJ2-7, with D possibly TRBD1 on 5 matching bases. The germline CDR1 and CDR2 sequences are MNHEY and SMNVEV (reference sequence). CDR3 length: 14 residues. V shed 5 bases and J shed 5 bases, with 16 bases lying between them. CDR3 DNA sequence: TGTGCCAGCAGTCCTCAGGGTGAATGGGACGAGCAGTACTTC. Amino acid sequence: CASSPQGEWDEQYF.

The gene calls are TRBV2 and TRBJ2-1; a possible D gene is TRBD2 (7 bases). Trimming left V 6 bases short and J 4 bases short, with 10 bases between. The V gene's germline CDR1 is SNHLY and CDR2 FYNNEI. The CDR3 contains 13 residues. CDR3: CASRGGGYNEQFF. The CDR3 DNA sequence: TGTGCCAGCAGGGGAGGGGGATACAATGAGCAGTTCTTC.

J is TRBJ2-5 and V is TRBV5-1; 9 bases fit TRBD2. Trimming at V came to 2 bases and at J to 1 base, leaving 3 bases not matched to a gene. CDR3 length equals 15 residues. Per germline, CDR1 SGHRS and CDR2 YFSETQ. Here the CDR3 DNA reads TGCGCCAGCAGCTTTAGCGGGAGTGGCCAAGAGACCCAGTACTTC. Encoded protein: CASSFSGSGQETQYF.

The chain couples TRBV5-1 to TRBJ2-1; 9 nucleotides match TRBD1. The ends lost 4 bases at V and 5 bases at J; junction bases unmatched: 7. Germline-derived CDR1 and CDR2 are SGHRS and YFSETQ. This CDR3 is built from 15 residues. CDR3 in DNA: TGCGCCAGCAGCAGTCCCGGGACAGGGAACAATGAGCAGTTCTTC. Amino acid sequence: CASSSPGTGNNEQFF.

The rearrangement uses TRBV6-6 and TRBJ2-1; tentatively, D is TRBD1 (5 bases). The CDR3 extends over 14 amino acids. Trimming shortened V by 4 bases and J by 7 bases, and 14 bases separated the two germline ends. Per the germline V gene, CDR1 is MNHNY and CDR2 is SVGAGI (reference sequence). CDR3 coding DNA: TGTGCCAGCAGTTCCTCTGGTGCAGGGAATGAGCAGTTCTTC. Its translation: CASSSSGAGNEQFF.

As regards this clone: Its ends do not fully match the called genes, so a read error is possible. The rearrangement uses TRBV28 and TRBJ2-7; no clear D gene. The CDR3 has 15 amino acids. Germline assignment: CDR1 MDHEN and CDR2 SYDVKM. CDR3 sequence (DNA): TGTGCCGGCAGCATCGTGAGAAGCCTTTCCTACGAGCAGTACTTC. Protein sequence: CAGSIVRSLSYEQYF.

The chain uses TRBV18 and TRBJ1-3; TRBD1 is a possible D gene (5 bases). There are 15 residues in the CDR3. In germline, CDR1 is KGHSH, CDR2 LQKENI. Trimming cost V 0 bases and J 3 bases, with 9 bases left between them. The DNA of the CDR3 is TGTGCCAGCTCACCACCGGGGCGATATGGAAACACCATATATTTT. Its protein product is CASSPPGRYGNTIYF.

This clone was seen just once. CDR3 protein: CASSEPGAEQYF. CDR3 nucleotide sequence: TGCGCCAGCAGTGAACCAGGTGCCGAGCAGTACTTC. V gene TRBV10-2 combines with J gene TRBJ2-7; no firm D call. Germline values: CDR1 WSHSY, CDR2 SAAADI. The CDR3 runs 12 residues. The germline V and J ends were trimmed by 3 bases and 6 bases, with 9 bases remaining between them.

The chain employs TRBV10-1 and TRBJ1-3; D unclear. CDR1 is WNHNN and CDR2 is SYGVQD in the germline V gene (reference sequence). This CDR3 has 13 amino acids. Deletions cut 6 bases from V and 0 bases from J, with 6 bases between. CDR3 nucleotides: TGCGCCAGCAGCCAGAGCTCTGGAAACACCATATATTTT. Protein: CASSQSSGNTIYF.

The chain employs TRBV4-1 and TRBJ2-2; TRBD1 matches 7 bases. The CDR3 is made up of 16 amino acids. CDR1 and CDR2 from the germline V gene are MGHRA and YSYEKL. V was clipped by 2 bases and J by 2 bases; unmatched bases: 5. The CDR3 protein is CASSQHGTVNTGELFF. The CDR3 DNA follows: TGCGCCAGCAGCCAACATGGGACAGTTAACACCGGGGAGCTGTTTTTT.

The chain combines TRBV7-6 with TRBJ2-7, with a possible D match to TRBD1 (5 bases). V gave up 5 bases and J gave up 2 bases, with 7 bases separating them. The CDR3 covers 12 residues. Germline assignment: CDR1 SGHVS and CDR2 FNYEAQ. The CDR3 region is CASSLDTYEQYF. Here the CDR3 DNA reads TGTGCCAGCAGCCTGGACACCTACGAGCAGTACTTC.

This chain joins TRBV5-4 and TRBJ2-1; D gene ambiguous. CDR1 and CDR2 (germline): SGHNT, YYREEE (reference sequence). There are 14 residues in the CDR3. V lost 0 bases, J lost 8 bases, and 12 bases lay in between. The CDR3 DNA sequence: TGTGCCAGCAGCTTGGGTGATAGGGCCCATGAGCAGTTCTTC. This translates into CASSLGDRAHEQFF.

The V gene is TRBV7-9, the J gene TRBJ2-5; a possible D gene is TRBD2 (6 bases). The CDR3 sequence is 18 residues long. Germline V gives CDR1 SEHNR, CDR2 FQNEAQ (reference sequence). V was cut by 0 bases and J by 5 bases, with 22 bases left in between. CDR3 DNA: TGTGCCAGCAGCTTAGCTGCCCTGGGGCGGGGACCCCGGGAGACCCAGTACTTC. It translates to CASSLAALGRGPRETQYF. The whole variable domain, remainder taken from reference TRBV7-9 and TRBJ2-5, is DTGVSQNPRHKITKRGQNVTFRCDPISEHNRLYWYRQTLGQGPEFLTYFQNEAQLEKSRLLSDRFSAERPKGSFSTLEIQRTEQGDSAMYLCASSLAALGRGPRETQYFGPGTRLLVL.

The rearrangement joins TRBV11-3 to TRBJ2-2; D call uncertain. Germline V gives CDR1 SGHNT, CDR2 YENEEA. The CDR3 is 17 residues long. V was trimmed by 6 bases and J by 5 bases, leaving 22 bases between them. The DNA of the CDR3 is TGTGCCAGCAGGTCCGGTCCTGGCCAGCCGACTACCGGGGAGCTGTTTTTT. Its protein product is CASRSGPGQPTTGELFF.

The rearrangement joins TRBV9 to TRBJ2-1, with 13 bases fitting TRBD2. The CDR3 runs to 17 residues. V shed 4 bases and J 4 bases; nucleotides not matched to a gene: 8. Germline-derived CDR1 and CDR2 are SGDLS and YYNGEE. The CDR3 loop reads CASSKRGTSGTYNEQFF. Written as DNA, the CDR3 is TGTGCCAGCAGCAAACGGGGGACTAGCGGGACGTACAATGAGCAGTTCTTC.

The chain has TRBV29-1 and TRBJ2-5; unclear D gene. Deletions cut 6 bases from V and 2 bases from J, with 7 bases between. The CDR3 runs to 11 residues. Germline CDR1 SQVTM, CDR2 ANQGSEA. CDR3 sequence: CSVRKQETQYF. The CDR3 bases are TGCAGCGTGAGAAAACAAGAGACCCAGTACTTC. The full variable domain, its missing parts supplied by reference TRBV29-1 and TRBJ2-5, is SAVISQKPSRDICQRGTSLTIQCQVDSQVTMMFWYRQQPGQSLTLIATANQGSEATYESGFVIDKFPISRPNLTFSTLTVSNMSPEDSSIYLCSVRKQETQYFGPGTRLLVL.

The CDR3 nucleotides read TGTGCCAGCACCTCCAACTGGGATACGCAGTATTTT. Residues: CASTSNWDTQYF. The chain uses TRBV25-1 and TRBJ2-3; D gene uncertain. CDR1 is MGHDK and CDR2 is SYGVNS in the germline V gene. V gave up 7 bases and J gave up 6 bases, with 11 bases separating them. CDR3 length: 12 residues.

The chain couples TRBV6-6 to TRBJ2-7, with 8 positions matching TRBD1. The trim removed 5 bases at V and 6 bases at J, leaving 12 bases unmatched. CDR3 length: 15 amino acids. CDR1 is MNHNY, CDR2 SVGAGI, per germline (reference sequence). In nucleotides, the CDR3 is TGTGCCAGCAGTCCTGGACAGGGACGACCGCGCGAGCAGTACTTC. Residues: CASSPGQGRPREQYF.

This chain links TRBV5-1 with TRBJ1-1; the match to TRBD1 covers 7 bases. The CDR3 consists of 17 residues. J gave up 0 bases and V 5 bases, and 13 bases lay outside the gene matches. CDR1 and CDR2 from the germline V gene are SGHRS and YFSETQ. CDR3 DNA sequence: TGCGCCAGCAGGAGAGAACCGGGACAGAGGATGAACACTGAAGCTTTCTTT. Protein sequence: CASRREPGQRMNTEAFF.

The chain combines TRBV27 with TRBJ1-2; D is undetermined. The CDR3 runs 15 residues. Germline V CDR1 and CDR2: MNHEY, SMNVEV (reference sequence). The ends were cut back, 5 bases at V and 4 bases at J, with 17 bases in the middle. CDR3 sequence (DNA): TGTGCCAGCAGTCTCGAAGGAGGCTTTGCCTATGGCTACACCTTC. It translates to CASSLEGGFAYGYTF.

This clone was counted many times. This specimen includes other DNA sequences encoding the same CDR3. The genes are TRBV30 and TRBJ1-1; 8 nucleotides match TRBD1. With V trimmed by 3 bases and J by 5 bases, 5 bases remained unmatched. Germline CDR1 reads GTSNPN; CDR2 reads SVGIG (reference sequence). The CDR3 contains 13 residues. CDR3 residues: CAWRLQGETEAFF. CDR3 nucleotides: TGTGCCTGGAGATTACAGGGGGAAACTGAAGCTTTCTTT.

The chain joins TRBV11-2 to TRBJ1-2; D call uncertain. CDR1 SGHAT and CDR2 FQNNGV come from the germline V gene. This CDR3 has 13 amino acids. The germline V and J ends were trimmed by 5 bases and 6 bases, with 13 bases remaining between them. CDR3 nucleotides: TGTGCCAGCAGCCCGATAAGGACGGATGGCTACACCTTC. Amino acid sequence: CASSPIRTDGYTF. The variable domain in full, completed from reference TRBV11-2 and TRBJ1-2, reads EAGVAQSPRYKIIEKRQSVAFWCNPISGHATLYWYQQILGQGPKLLIQFQNNGVVDDSQLPKDRFSAERLKGVDSTLKIQPAKLEDSAVYLCASSPIRTDGYTFGSGTRLTVV.

J is TRBJ2-5 and V is TRBV23-1; TRBD2 matches at 11 bases. TRBV23-1 is an ORF for which the function is uncertain. CDR3 size: 16 residues. Germline trimming cut 3 bases from V and 5 bases from J; bases unmatched to any gene: 8. CDR3 loop: CASSHHLAGGVETQYF. In nucleotides, the CDR3 is TGCGCCAGCAGTCATCACCTAGCGGGAGGAGTGGAGACCCAGTACTTC.

The chain uses TRBV7-9 and TRBJ1-3; D not resolved. From germline, CDR1 is SEHNR and CDR2 FQNEAQ (reference sequence). Trimming took 3 bases from V and 0 from J, leaving 9 bases between them. The CDR3 sequence is 15 residues long. In DNA form, the CDR3 reads TGTGCCAGCAGCTTGGACGTGGGCTCTGGAAACACCATATATTTT. Protein sequence: CASSLDVGSGNTIYF.

The chain has TRBV7-9 and TRBJ1-1, with D perhaps TRBD1 (6 bases). The CDR3 totals 16 residues. Germline values: CDR1 SEHNR, CDR2 FQNEAQ (reference sequence). V lost 5 bases, J lost 1 base, and 17 bases lay in between. The CDR3 protein is CASSPLDRKGNTEAFF. DNA for the CDR3: TGTGCCAGCAGCCCCTTGGACAGAAAAGGGAACACTGAAGCTTTCTTT.

In its sample, this clone was seen once. In the same sample, other DNA sequences code for this CDR3. V is TRBV19 and J is TRBJ2-3; D ambiguous. The CDR3 spans 13 residues. The V and J ends lost 0 bases and 0 bases respectively, with 1 base between them. The germline CDR1 and CDR2 sequences are LNHDA and SQIVND (reference sequence). The CDR3 region has the DNA TGTGCCAGTAGTATAGAAAGCACAGATACGCAGTATTTT. It codes for CASSIESTDTQYF.

The chain carries TRBV5-4 and TRBJ1-5; maybe TRBD1 (6 bases). Trimming took off 1 base at V and 1 base at J, with 12 bases between the two ends. Germline V lookup: CDR1 SGHNT, CDR2 YYREEE (reference sequence). The length of the CDR3 is 16 residues. In nucleotides, the CDR3 is TGTGCCAGCAGCTTGAATACAGGGCGGAGCAATCAGCCCCAGCATTTT. Translated: CASSLNTGRSNQPQHF.